The T cell receptor beta chain under discussion was sequenced for a study of control samples from healthy donors and cancer patients. Germline V gene lookup returns CDR1 SGDLS and CDR2 YYNGEE. The CDR3 sequence is 15 residues long. V shed 4 bases and J shed 3 bases, with 13 bases lying between them. Assay used: immunoSEQ multiplex PCR; TCRdb lists only in-frame clones, some missing. Of 63,000 or so clones in the sample, about nine tenths were seen once. The chain is built from TRBV9 and TRBJ2-2, with D unclear. The sequenced sample was PBMCs. The receptor's source is a man aged 55 to 70 with colorectal cancer. The CDR3, as DNA: TGTGCCAGCAGCCTAGGACGTTCGGACACCGGGGAGCTGTTTTTT. It is translated as CASSLGRSDTGELFF.